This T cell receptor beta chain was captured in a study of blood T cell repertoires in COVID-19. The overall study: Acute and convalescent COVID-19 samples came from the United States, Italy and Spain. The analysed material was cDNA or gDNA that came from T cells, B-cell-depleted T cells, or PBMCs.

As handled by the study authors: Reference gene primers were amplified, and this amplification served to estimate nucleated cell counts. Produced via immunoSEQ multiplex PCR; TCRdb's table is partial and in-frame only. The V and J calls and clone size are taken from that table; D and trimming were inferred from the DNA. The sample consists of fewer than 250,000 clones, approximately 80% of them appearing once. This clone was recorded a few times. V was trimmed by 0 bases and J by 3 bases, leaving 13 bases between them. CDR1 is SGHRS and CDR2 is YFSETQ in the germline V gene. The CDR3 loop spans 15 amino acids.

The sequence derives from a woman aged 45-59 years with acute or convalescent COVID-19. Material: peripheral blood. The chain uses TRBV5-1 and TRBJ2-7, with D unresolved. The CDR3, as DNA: TGCGCCAGCAGCTTGGAGGCTGACAATCTCTACGAGCAGTACTTC. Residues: CASSLEADNLYEQYF. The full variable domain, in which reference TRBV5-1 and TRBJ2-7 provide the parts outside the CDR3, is KAGVTQTPRYLIKTRGQQVTLSCSPISGHRSVSWYQQTPGQGLQFLFEYFSETQRNKGNFPGRFSGRQFSNSRSEMNVSTLELGDSALYLCASSLEADNLYEQYFGPGTRLTVT.